This T cell receptor beta chain derives from a study of T cell repertoires in cytomegalovirus infection. Whole-study context: HLA-C-restricted CMV epitopes, recently identified, and well-studied HLA-B-restricted ones were used by the study.

This CDR3 region has 14 residues. Germline lookup yields CDR1 SNHLY and CDR2 FYNNEI. V lost 6 bases to trimming and J lost 0 bases, with 9 bases between them. TCRdb analysed the reads with MiXCR anew, one entry per CDR3 protein. Of hundreds of thousands of distinct CDR3 sequences in the sample, about a third were seen once. Only a few counts were recorded for this clonotype. The antigen is undetermined. Sequenced material: cultured CD8+ T cells from PBMCs, taken from culture after CMV antigen stimulation. This receptor was obtained from a human donor in good health (CMV status not recorded). Some clones in this sample may be carry-over from other donors' samples. V usage is TRBV2 and J usage is TRBJ1-5, with a possible D match to TRBD1 (5 bases). CDR3 in amino acids: CASSDDSSNQPQHF. The DNA for the CDR3 is TGTGCCAGCAGCGATGACAGTAGCAATCAGCCCCAGCATTTT.